This T cell receptor (beta chain) was recorded in a study of monozygotic twins with inflammatory bowel disease. The germline gives CDR1 MNHNS, CDR2 SASEGT. The length of the CDR3 is 17 residues. Study-wide findings and caveats: Healthy twins showed more clonotype sharing with others than IBD patients, especially patients with disease activity.

The template-switching step introduced UMIs that carried a 6-nucleotide sample barcode. Two nested PCRs, run for around 15 and 10 cycles, were applied to TCRalpha and TCRbeta cDNA. TCRdb reworked the 5' RACE reads into one entry per CDR3 protein, no DNA. Its listing shows fewer than 400,000 distinct CDR3 sequences. Note on this clonotype: What it binds is not known.

V gene TRBV6-1 combines with J gene TRBJ2-6; TCRdb lists TRBD1, though no DNA is available to test this call. The sequence was obtained from a human donor with ulcerative colitis or Crohn's disease, or a healthy co-twin of an affected twin (not recorded which). The source material was blood. The CDR3 loop is CASRLWGADSGANVLTF.